What follows are 17 T cell receptor beta chains derived from one specimen sequenced in a study of response to subunit inactivated influenza vaccine. TCRdb re-derived calls from the RT-PCR reads in MiXCR, one entry per CDR3 protein. This table has around 520,000 distinct CDR3 sequences, roughly 10% appearing once. The starting material was PBMCs from blood, obtained on the day of vaccination. Receptor source: a man aged 45-60 years who received an inactivated influenza vaccine.

This clonotype was counted at least ten times. The J gene is TRBJ1-4, the V gene TRBV19, with no clear D. CDR3 length: 11 residues. CDR1 is LNHDA, CDR2 SQIVND, per germline (reference sequence). V gave up 3 bases and J gave up 12 bases, with 8 bases separating them. The CDR3 coding sequence is TGTGCCAGTAGTATGCGACAAGAACTGTTTTTT. This encodes CASSMRQELFF.

This clonotype was observed a few times. The rearrangement links TRBV12-3 or TRBV12-4 to TRBJ2-5; the match to TRBD2 covers 7 bases. V was pared by 5 bases and J by 4 bases, with 7 bases of the junction left unmatched. This CDR3 is built from 14 residues. Here the CDR3 reads CASSTRGVGETQYF. The CDR3, as DNA: TGTGCCAGCAGTACCCGGGGGGTTGGAGAGACCCAGTACTTC.

This clonotype has only a few counts. V gene TRBV7-2 combines with J gene TRBJ1-2; D is uncertain. The CDR3 extends over 16 amino acids. With 1 base removed from V and 4 bases from J, the gap between germline ends came to 16 bases. Germline assignment: CDR1 SGHTA and CDR2 FQGNSA. In nucleotides, the CDR3 is TGTGCCAGCAGCTTAGGAGAGGAACGGCTAGGCTATGGCTACACCTTC. Protein sequence: CASSLGEERLGYGYTF.

This clonotype was observed a handful of times. CDR3 loop: CASSWSCHEQYF. As DNA, the CDR3 is TGTGCCAGCAGCTGGTCGTGCCACGAGCAGTACTTC. The chain uses TRBV3-1 and TRBJ2-7, with D unclear. Germline values: CDR1 LGHDT, CDR2 YNNKEL (reference sequence). This CDR3 has 12 amino acids. V was shortened by 5 bases and J by 5 bases, with 10 bases between the two germline ends.

This clonotype occurred a few times. The CDR3 protein is CASSQGVGVETQYF. The CDR3 nucleotides are TGCGCCAGCAGCCAAGGGGTAGGAGTAGAGACCCAGTACTTC. V gene TRBV4-3 combines with J gene TRBJ2-5, with D unclear. This CDR3 comprises 14 residues. Trimming took 1 base from V and 4 from J, leaving 10 bases between them. Germline assignment: CDR1 LGHNA and CDR2 YSLEER.

The chain is built from TRBV4-3 and TRBJ2-7; tentatively, D is TRBD1 (5 bases). Looked up from germline, CDR1 is LGHNA and CDR2 is YSLEER. The CDR3 runs 13 residues. V was pared by 4 bases and J by 3 bases, with 10 bases between. The CDR3: CASSLRENYEQYF. The CDR3 DNA follows: TGCGCCAGCAGCCTCAGGGAAAACTACGAGCAGTACTTC.

This sequence joins TRBV6-1 and TRBJ2-5; D may be TRBD2 (7 bases). The V and J ends lost 7 bases and 5 bases respectively, with 20 bases between them. The CDR3 has 15 amino acids. Germline CDR1 is MNHNS and CDR2 is SASEGT. Here the CDR3 DNA reads TGTGCCAGCACCCGAACGAGGGGGGGCTTTGAGACCCAGTACTTC. Protein: CASTRTRGGFETQYF.

This clonotype showed up just a few times. The rearrangement joins TRBV3-1 to TRBJ2-7, with 9 positions matching TRBD2. The germline V gene encodes CDR1 LGHDT and CDR2 YNNKEL (reference sequence). The CDR3 is 17 amino acids. Trimming removed 4 bases from V and 2 bases from J; junction bases left unmatched: 12. The CDR3 region is CASSRRVTSGFAYEQYF. The CDR3 DNA reads TGTGCCAGCAGCCGGAGGGTTACTAGCGGGTTTGCCTACGAGCAGTACTTC.

In regard to this clonotype: The junction and the germline gene differ at one end; a read error may be behind it. This chain joins TRBV5-1 and TRBJ2-5, with D perhaps matching TRBD1 (6 bases). Germline-derived CDR1 and CDR2 are SGHRS and YFSETQ. The CDR3 is made up of 16 amino acids. The CDR3 DNA reads TGCGCCAGCAGCCCTGTGGGGGCGGCCTACCAAGAGACCCGGTACTTC. Its protein product is CASSPVGAAYQETRYF.

This clonotype was seen repeatedly, ten times or more. The V and J genes are TRBV20-1 and TRBJ2-1, with unresolved D. Germline assignment: CDR1 DFQATT and CDR2 SNEGSKA (reference sequence). CDR3 length equals 14 residues. V was clipped by 3 bases and J by 5 bases, with 14 bases between them. CDR3 in DNA: TGCAGTGCTAGGGCCCTCCTTCGTAACAATGAGCAGTTCTTC. Encoded protein: CSARALLRNNEQFF.

This rearrangement joins TRBV2 to TRBJ2-7, with 7 bases fitting TRBD2. Germline V CDR1 and CDR2: SNHLY, FYNNEI. This CDR3 spans 14 amino acids. The trim removed 6 bases at V and 0 bases at J, leaving 5 bases unmatched. The CDR3 protein is CASSREGTSYEQYF. The CDR3 DNA follows: TGTGCCAGCAGCAGGGAGGGCACCTCCTACGAGCAGTACTTC.

This rearrangement joins TRBV4-1 to TRBJ2-7; 7 bases match TRBD2. The CDR3 has 18 amino acids. Germline CDR1 is MGHRA and CDR2 is YSYEKL. The V gene end was trimmed by 1 base and the J gene end by 2 bases; junction bases not matched to a gene: 14. CDR3 amino acids: CASSQAASSGGLTYEQYF. CDR3 sequence (DNA): TGCGCCAGCAGCCAAGCAGCCTCTTCGGGGGGTCTGACCTACGAGCAGTACTTC.

The rearrangement uses TRBV5-1 and TRBJ1-4; tentative D call: TRBD1 (6 bases). The germline V and J ends were trimmed by 4 bases and 8 bases, with 15 bases remaining between them. Germline loops: CDR1 SGHRS, CDR2 YFSETQ. This CDR3 spans 14 amino acids. CDR3 DNA: TGCGCCAGCAGCCCCGGGACAACCCAGGAAAAACTGTTTTTT. Translation: CASSPGTTQEKLFF.

As concerns this clonotype: One junction end does not reproduce the germline sequence, and a read error may be involved. This chain connects TRBV20-1 to TRBJ2-7; D assignment may be TRBD1 or TRBD2 (5 bases each). This CDR3 spans 11 amino acids. CDR1 DFQATT and CDR2 SNEGSKA come from the germline V gene (reference sequence). In nucleotides, the CDR3 is TGCAGTGCTACTCACGACCGGGGCGGCCGCTTC. It is translated as CSATHDRGGRF.

This clonotype was seen more than once but under ten times. The chain joins TRBV6-5 to TRBJ2-7; tentatively, D is TRBD1 or TRBD2 (6 bases each). CDR1 is MNHEY, CDR2 SVGAGI, per germline. The CDR3 is 15 residues long. Trimming removed 3 bases at V and 1 base at J, with 13 bases between. CDR3 amino acids: CASSYRGDPSYEQYF. DNA of the CDR3: TGTGCCAGCAGTTATAGGGGGGACCCTTCCTACGAGCAGTACTTC.

The chain combines TRBV5-1 with TRBJ2-3; TRBD2 agrees at 7 bases. Germline CDR1 and CDR2: SGHRS and YFSETQ. With 1 base clipped from V and 5 bases from J, the junction kept 7 bases outside the gene matches. This CDR3 is 15 amino acids long. As DNA, the CDR3 is TGCGCCAGCAGCTTGTGGGGGGGGAGTGGAGATACGCAGTATTTT. This encodes CASSLWGGSGDTQYF.

This chain joins TRBV5-1 and TRBJ1-1; D is unclear. This CDR3 has 14 amino acids. V lost 1 base and J lost 1, with 8 bases in between. Germline lookup yields CDR1 SGHRS and CDR2 YFSETQ. The CDR3 spells CASSLNPPNTEAFF. The CDR3 DNA follows: TGCGCCAGCAGCTTGAATCCTCCGAACACTGAAGCTTTCTTT.